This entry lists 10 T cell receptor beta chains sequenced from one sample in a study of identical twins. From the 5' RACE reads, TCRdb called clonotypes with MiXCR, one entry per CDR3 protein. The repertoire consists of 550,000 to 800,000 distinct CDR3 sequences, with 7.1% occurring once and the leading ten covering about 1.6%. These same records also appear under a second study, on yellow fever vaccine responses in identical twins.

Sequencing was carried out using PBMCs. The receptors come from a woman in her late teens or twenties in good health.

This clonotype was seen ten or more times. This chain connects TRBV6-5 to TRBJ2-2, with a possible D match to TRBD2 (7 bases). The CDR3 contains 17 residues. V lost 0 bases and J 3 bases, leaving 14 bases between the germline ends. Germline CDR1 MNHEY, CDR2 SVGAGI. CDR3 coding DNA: TGTGCCAGCAGTTACTCGAAGGGGGGGGCCCACACCGGGGAGCTGTTTTTT. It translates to CASSYSKGGAHTGELFF.

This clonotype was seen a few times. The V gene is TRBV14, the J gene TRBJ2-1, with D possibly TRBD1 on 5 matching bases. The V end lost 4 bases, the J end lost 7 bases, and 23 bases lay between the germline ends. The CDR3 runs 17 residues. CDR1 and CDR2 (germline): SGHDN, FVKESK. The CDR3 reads CASSPTIDRTRVNEQFF. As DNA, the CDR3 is TGTGCCAGCAGCCCAACCATTGACAGAACCCGGGTAAATGAGCAGTTCTTC.

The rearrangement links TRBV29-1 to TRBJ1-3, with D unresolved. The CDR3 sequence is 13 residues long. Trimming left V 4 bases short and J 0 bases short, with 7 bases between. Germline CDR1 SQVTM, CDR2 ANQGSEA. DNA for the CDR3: TGCAGCGTTGGACACCTCTCTGGAAACACCATATATTTT. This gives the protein CSVGHLSGNTIYF.

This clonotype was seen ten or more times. CDR3 DNA: TGTGCCAGCAGATGGGGACAGAGAACAAACAATGAGCAGTTCTTC. Translating it yields CASRWGQRTNNEQFF. The J gene is TRBJ2-1, the V gene TRBV6-1; 7 bases map to TRBD1. The CDR3 spans 15 residues. Germline CDR1 and CDR2: MNHNS and SASEGT. Trimming cost V 6 bases and J 5 bases; bases outside gene matches: 10.

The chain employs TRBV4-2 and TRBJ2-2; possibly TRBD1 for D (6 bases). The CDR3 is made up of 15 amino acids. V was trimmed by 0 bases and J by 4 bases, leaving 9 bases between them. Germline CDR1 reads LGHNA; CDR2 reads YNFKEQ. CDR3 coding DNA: TGTGCCAGCAGCCAAGATTCAGGGGCCACCGGGGAGCTGTTTTTT. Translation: CASSQDSGATGELFF.

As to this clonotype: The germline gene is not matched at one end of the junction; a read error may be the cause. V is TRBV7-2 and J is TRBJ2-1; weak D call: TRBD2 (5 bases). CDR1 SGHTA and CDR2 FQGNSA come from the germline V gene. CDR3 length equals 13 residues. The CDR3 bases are TGTGCCACCAGCCCCTTTAGTCGACTAGAGCAGTTCTTC. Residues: CATSPFSRLEQFF.

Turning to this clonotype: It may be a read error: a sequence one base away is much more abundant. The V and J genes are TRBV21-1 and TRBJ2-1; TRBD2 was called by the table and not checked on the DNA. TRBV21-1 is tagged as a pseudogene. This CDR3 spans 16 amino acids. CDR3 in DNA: TGTGCCAGCAGCCAACGACAACCGCTAGCGGGGCATGAGCTGTTCTTC. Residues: CASSQRQPLAGHELFF.

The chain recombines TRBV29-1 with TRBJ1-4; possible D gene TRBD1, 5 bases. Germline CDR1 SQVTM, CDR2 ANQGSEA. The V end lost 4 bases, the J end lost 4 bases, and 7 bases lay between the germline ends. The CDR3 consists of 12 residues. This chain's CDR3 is CSVGQLNEKLFF. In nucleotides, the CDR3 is TGCAGCGTTGGACAGCTTAATGAAAAACTGTTTTTT.

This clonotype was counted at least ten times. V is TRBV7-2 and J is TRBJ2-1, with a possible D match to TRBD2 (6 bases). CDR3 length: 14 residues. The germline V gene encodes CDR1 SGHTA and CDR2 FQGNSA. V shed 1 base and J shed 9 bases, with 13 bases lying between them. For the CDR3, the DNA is TGTGCCAGCAGCTTAGGGACTACACCCAGTGAGCAGTTCTTC. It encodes CASSLGTTPSEQFF.

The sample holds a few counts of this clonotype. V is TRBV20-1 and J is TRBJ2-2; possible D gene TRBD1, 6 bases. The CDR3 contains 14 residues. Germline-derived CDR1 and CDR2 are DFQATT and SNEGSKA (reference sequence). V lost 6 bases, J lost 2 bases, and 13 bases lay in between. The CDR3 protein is CSASTGINTGELFF. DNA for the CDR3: TGCAGTGCCTCGACAGGAATCAACACCGGGGAGCTGTTTTTT.